This T cell receptor beta chain was profiled in a study of cytomegalovirus exposure and HLA in healthy donors. The CDR3 contains 16 residues. J gave up 3 bases and V 4 bases, and 11 bases lay outside the gene matches. Germline CDR1 reads SGHRS; CDR2 reads YFSETQ. Despite likely unrecorded immune exposures, the donors were nominally healthy at the time of sampling. Study-wide results and caveats: Researchers reported from a later analysis that most CMV-associated TCR beta chains appeared HLA-restricted. Reports indicated that the classifier achieved high specificity and sensitivity in diagnosing cytomegalovirus status.

Of note for this clone: Its antigen remains unidentified.

PCR primers comprised 60 Vbeta and 13 Jbeta primers. The table came from immunoSEQ multiplex PCR; TCRdb's copy has only in-frame clones and leaves some out. Among 65,000 to 85,000 clones listed, more than 60% were seen once. This rearrangement joins TRBV5-1 to TRBJ1-1, with TRBD1 identical over 8 bases. The TCR originated in a man aged 50 to 60 in good health and CMV-seropositive. The specimen sequenced was PBMCs. The CDR3 DNA sequence: TGCGCCAGCAGCGAAGACAGGGGCCACAGGGACACTGAAGCTTTCTTT. This encodes CASSEDRGHRDTEAFF.